The subject of this entry is one TCR beta chain. Its antigen is still unknown. The source of the sample is a study of Ad26.COV2.S vaccination and SARS-CoV-2 variants. Treatment described: 15 to 20 received Ad26.COV2.S at low or high dose, single or two shots; about 5 received placebo; per-sample allocation not given. Samples were taken on day 63 after the first vaccine or placebo injection. Measured with immunoSEQ multiplex PCR; TCRdb has only the in-frame clones, and not every one. In the table there are 300,000 to 400,000 clones, 85% to 90% of which are singletons. Germline V gives CDR1 MNHEY, CDR2 SVGEGT. After removal of 4 bases from V and 1 base from J, the junction contained 7 bases not matched to a gene. This CDR3 is 16 amino acids long. Study results and caveats: People who got the vaccine had more spike-specific TCR breadth than people who got placebo.

Sequences were derived from peripheral blood, sampled in a trial of Ad26.COV2.S vaccine versus placebo. The chain couples TRBV6-2 or TRBV6-3 to TRBJ1-1, with 9 bases identical to TRBD1. The receptor was isolated from a person between 18 and 65 years old who received the Ad26.COV2.S COVID-19 vaccine or a placebo. In DNA form, the CDR3 reads TGTGCCAGCAGTTTGGGACAGGGCAGGTGGAACACTGAAGCTTTCTTT. Its protein product is CASSLGQGRWNTEAFF.